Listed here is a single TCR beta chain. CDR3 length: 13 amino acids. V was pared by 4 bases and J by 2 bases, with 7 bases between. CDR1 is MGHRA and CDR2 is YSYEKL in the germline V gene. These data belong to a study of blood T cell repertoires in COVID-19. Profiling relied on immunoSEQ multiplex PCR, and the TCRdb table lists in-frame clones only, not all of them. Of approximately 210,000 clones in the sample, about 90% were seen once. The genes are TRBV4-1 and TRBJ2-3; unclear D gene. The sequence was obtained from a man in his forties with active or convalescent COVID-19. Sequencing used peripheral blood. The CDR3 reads CASSPPFTDTQYF. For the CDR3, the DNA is TGCGCCAGCAGCCCTCCCTTCACAGATACGCAGTATTTT.